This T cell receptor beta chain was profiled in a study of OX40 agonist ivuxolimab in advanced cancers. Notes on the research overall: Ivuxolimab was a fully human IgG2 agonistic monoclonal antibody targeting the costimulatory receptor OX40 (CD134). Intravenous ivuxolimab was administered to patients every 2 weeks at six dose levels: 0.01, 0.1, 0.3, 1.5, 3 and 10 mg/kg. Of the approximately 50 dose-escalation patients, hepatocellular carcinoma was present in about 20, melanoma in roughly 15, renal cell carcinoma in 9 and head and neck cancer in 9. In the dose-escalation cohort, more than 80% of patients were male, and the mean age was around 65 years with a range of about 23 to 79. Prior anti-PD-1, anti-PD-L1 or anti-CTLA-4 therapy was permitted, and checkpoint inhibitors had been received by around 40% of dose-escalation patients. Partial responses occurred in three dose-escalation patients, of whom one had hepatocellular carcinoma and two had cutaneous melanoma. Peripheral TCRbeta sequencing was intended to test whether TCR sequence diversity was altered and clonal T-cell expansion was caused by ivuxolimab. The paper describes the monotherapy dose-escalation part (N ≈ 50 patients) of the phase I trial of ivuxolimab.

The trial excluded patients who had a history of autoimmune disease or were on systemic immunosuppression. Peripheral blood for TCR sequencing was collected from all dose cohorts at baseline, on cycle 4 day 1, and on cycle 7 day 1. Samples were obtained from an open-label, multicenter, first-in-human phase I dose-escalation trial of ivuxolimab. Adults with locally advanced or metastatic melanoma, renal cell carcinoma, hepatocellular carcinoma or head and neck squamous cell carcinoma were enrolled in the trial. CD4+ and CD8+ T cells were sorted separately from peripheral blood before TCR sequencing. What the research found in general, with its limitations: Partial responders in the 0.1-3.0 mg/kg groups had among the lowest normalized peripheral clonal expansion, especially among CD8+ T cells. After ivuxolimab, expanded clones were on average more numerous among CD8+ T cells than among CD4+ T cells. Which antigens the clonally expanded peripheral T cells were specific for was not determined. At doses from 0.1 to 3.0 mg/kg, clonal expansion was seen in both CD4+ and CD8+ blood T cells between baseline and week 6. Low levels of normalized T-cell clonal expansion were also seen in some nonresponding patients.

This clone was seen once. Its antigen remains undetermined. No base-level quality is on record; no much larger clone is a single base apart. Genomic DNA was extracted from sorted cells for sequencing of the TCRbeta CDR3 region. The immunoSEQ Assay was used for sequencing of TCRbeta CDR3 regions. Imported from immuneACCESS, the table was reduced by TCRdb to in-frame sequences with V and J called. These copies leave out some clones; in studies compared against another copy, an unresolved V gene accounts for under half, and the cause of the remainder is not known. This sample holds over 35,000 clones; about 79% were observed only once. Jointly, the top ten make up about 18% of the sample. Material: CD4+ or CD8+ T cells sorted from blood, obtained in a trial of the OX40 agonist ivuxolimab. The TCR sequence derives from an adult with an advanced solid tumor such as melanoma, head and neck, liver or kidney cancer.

CDR3 reads: CASREGVDQPQHF. The DNA reads as follows: TGCGCCAGCAGGGAGGGGGTGGACCAGCCCCAGCATTTT. The chain is encoded by TRBV5-1 joined to TRBJ1-5, with a weak D call of TRBD1 (6 bases match). Measured from the cysteine to the phenylalanine, the CDR3 is 13 residues long. This entry keeps only the CDR3 DNA: 39 bases, framed from base 1. V is pared back by 5 bases and J by 7 bases, with 13 bases lying between the germline termini. Sequences SGHRS (CDR1) and YFSETQ (CDR2) are obtained from the germline V gene.